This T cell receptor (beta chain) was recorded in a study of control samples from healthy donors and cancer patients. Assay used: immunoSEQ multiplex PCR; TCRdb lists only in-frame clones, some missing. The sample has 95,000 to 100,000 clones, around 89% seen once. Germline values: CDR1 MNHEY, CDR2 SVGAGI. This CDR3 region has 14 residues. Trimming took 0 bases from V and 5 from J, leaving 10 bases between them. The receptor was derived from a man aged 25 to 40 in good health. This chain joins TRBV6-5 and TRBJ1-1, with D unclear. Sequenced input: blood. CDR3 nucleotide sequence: TGTGCCAGCAGTTACTCCGGGCCCCATACTGAAGCTTTCTTT. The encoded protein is CASSYSGPHTEAFF.